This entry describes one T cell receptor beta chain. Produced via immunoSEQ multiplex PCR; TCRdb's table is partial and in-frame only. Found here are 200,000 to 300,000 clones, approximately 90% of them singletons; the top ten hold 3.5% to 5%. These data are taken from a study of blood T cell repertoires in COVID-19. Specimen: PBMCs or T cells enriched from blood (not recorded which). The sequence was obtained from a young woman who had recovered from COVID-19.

The CDR3 sequence: CASSYGFGGSTIYF. Written as DNA, the CDR3 is TGTGCCAGCAGTTATGGCTTTGGCGGGAGCACCATATATTTT. J is TRBJ1-3 and V is TRBV6-2 or TRBV6-3; D gene unclear. Trimming took off 3 bases at V and 9 bases at J, with 15 bases between the two ends. This CDR3 has 14 amino acids. The germline V gene encodes CDR1 MNHEY and CDR2 SVGEGT.